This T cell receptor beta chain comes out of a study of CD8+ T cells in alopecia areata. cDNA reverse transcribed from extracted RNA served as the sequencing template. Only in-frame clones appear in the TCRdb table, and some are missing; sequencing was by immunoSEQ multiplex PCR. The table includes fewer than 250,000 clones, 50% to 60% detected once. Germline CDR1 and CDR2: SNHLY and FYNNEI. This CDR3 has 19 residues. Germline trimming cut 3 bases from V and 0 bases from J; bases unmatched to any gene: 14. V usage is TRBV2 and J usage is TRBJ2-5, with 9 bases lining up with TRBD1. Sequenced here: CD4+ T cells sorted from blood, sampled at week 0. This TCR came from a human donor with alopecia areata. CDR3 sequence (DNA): TGTGCCAGCAGTGACCGGGGACAGGGCGAGGGGTGGTACCAAGAGACCCAGTACTTC. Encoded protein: CASSDRGQGEGWYQETQYF. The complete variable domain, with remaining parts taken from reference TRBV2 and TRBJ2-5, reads EPEVTQTPSHQVTQMGQEVILRCVPISNHLYFYWYRQILGQKVEFLVSFYNNEISEKSEIFDDQFSVERPDGSNFTLKIRSTKLEDSAMYFCASSDRGQGEGWYQETQYFGPGTRLLVL.